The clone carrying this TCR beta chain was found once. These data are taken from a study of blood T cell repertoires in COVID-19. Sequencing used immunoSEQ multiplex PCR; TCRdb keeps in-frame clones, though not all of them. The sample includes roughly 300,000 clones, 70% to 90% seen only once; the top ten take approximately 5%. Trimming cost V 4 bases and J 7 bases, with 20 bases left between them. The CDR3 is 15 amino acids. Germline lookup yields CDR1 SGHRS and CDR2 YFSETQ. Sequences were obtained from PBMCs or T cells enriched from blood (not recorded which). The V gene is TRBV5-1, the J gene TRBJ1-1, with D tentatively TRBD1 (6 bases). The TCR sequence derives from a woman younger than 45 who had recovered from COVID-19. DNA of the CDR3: TGCGCCAGCAGCGAAAAGGCGGGGGGCCCAGATGAAGCTTTCTTT. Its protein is CASSEKAGGPDEAFF.